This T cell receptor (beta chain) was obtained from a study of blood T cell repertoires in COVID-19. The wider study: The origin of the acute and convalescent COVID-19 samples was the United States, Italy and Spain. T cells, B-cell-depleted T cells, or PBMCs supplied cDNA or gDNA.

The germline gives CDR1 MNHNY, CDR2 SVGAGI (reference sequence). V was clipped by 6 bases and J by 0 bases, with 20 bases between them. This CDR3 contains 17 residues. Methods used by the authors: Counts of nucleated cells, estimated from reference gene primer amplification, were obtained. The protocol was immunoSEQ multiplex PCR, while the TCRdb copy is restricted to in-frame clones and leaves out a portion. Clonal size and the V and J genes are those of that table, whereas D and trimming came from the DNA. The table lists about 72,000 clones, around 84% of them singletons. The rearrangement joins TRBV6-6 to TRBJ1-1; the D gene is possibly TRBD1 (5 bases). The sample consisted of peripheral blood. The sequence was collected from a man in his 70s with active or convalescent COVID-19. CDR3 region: CASRRRPGGKLNTEAFF. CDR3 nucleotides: TGTGCCAGCAGACGACGGCCGGGGGGTAAACTGAACACTGAAGCTTTCTTT.